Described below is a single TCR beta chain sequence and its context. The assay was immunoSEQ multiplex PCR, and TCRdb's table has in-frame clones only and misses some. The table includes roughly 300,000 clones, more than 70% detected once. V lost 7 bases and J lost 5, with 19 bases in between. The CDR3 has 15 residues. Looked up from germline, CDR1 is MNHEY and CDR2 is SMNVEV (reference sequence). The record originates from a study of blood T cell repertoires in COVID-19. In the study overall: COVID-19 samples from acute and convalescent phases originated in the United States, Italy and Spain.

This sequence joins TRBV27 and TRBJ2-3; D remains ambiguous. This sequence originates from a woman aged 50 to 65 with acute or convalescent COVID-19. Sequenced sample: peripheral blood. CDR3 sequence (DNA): TGTGCCAGCATGGTTCTGTTGGGCGCCCGAGATACGCAGTATTTT. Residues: CASMVLLGARDTQYF.